This T cell receptor beta chain was identified during a study of CD8+ T cells in alopecia areata. Following extraction, RNA underwent reverse transcription to cDNA, which served as the sequencing template. Produced via immunoSEQ multiplex PCR; TCRdb's table is partial and in-frame only. The sample includes 200,000 or so clones, 58% of them seen just once. The CDR3 sequence is 16 residues long. V lost 4 bases to trimming and J lost 1 base, with 13 bases between them. Germline V gene sequence: CDR1 KGHSH, CDR2 LQKENI. This clone has a handful of counts. Sample treatment: oral pan-JAK inhibitor, 5-10 mg twice daily.

The receptor comes from a human donor with alopecia areata. This chain connects TRBV18 to TRBJ2-2; no reliable D call. The source material was CD4+ T cells sorted from blood, sampled at week 24, from a patient treated with tofacitinib. The CDR3 sequence: CASSQTSNRNTGELFF. The CDR3, as DNA: TGTGCCAGCTCACAAACGTCCAACAGGAACACCGGGGAGCTGTTTTTT.